These 16 T cell receptor beta chains share one sample of origin, sequenced in a study of T cell repertoires in cytomegalovirus infection. Each CDR3 protein is one row after TCRdb ran MiXCR on the reads. The repertoire includes 250,000 to 300,000 distinct CDR3 sequences, 17% of them detected once, and around half sits in the top ten. Sequencing was done on a sample of CD8+ T cells from PBMCs. The receptors here all came from a human donor in good health (CMV status not recorded). Some clones in this sample may be carry-over from other donors' samples.

This clonotype was observed a few times. The CDR3 DNA follows: TGCAGTGCTAGAGTCGGGCTAGCGGAAGAGACCCAGTACTTC. It codes for CSARVGLAEETQYF. J is TRBJ2-5 and V is TRBV20-1, with 7 nucleotides matching TRBD2. V shed 1 base and J 3 bases; nucleotides not matched to a gene: 5. CDR3 length: 14 amino acids. Germline V gives CDR1 DFQATT, CDR2 SNEGSKA (reference sequence).

Remarks on this clonotype: The junction and the germline gene differ at one end; a read error may be behind it. The CDR3 DNA reads TGTGCCAGCAGTACCGGGGGGGGACAGGGTATCTTC. Translating gives CASSTGGGQGIF. This chain joins TRBV28 and TRBJ2-7; a possible D gene is TRBD1 (9 bases). This CDR3 comprises 12 residues. Germline loops: CDR1 MDHEN, CDR2 SYDVKM.

This clonotype occurred a few times. The rearrangement joins TRBV20-1 to TRBJ2-7; D might be TRBD1 (5 bases). V lost 1 base and J 2 bases, leaving 21 bases between the germline ends. This CDR3 spans 17 amino acids. CDR1 and CDR2 from the germline V gene are DFQATT and SNEGSKA (reference sequence). For the CDR3, the DNA is TGCAGTGCTAGAGTAAGGGGTGCAGGCTTGGGTCCCTACGAGCAGTACTTC. Translation gives CSARVRGAGLGPYEQYF.

The chain joins TRBV20-1 to TRBJ1-1; 9 nucleotides agree with TRBD1. With 5 bases clipped from V and 3 bases from J, the junction kept 22 bases outside the gene matches. The CDR3 consists of 19 residues. Germline lookup yields CDR1 DFQATT and CDR2 SNEGSKA (reference sequence). The CDR3: CSAQLVFPDRGTVDTEAFF. The DNA of the CDR3 is TGCAGTGCTCAGTTGGTTTTCCCGGACAGGGGAACGGTAGACACTGAAGCTTTCTTT.

This chain uses TRBV10-3 with TRBJ2-1; 8 bases align to TRBD1. J gave up 7 bases and V 6 bases, and 11 bases lay outside the gene matches. The CDR3 runs to 15 residues. Germline V gene sequence: CDR1 ENHRY, CDR2 SYGVKD. CDR3 amino acids: CAIRDDRGRFNEQFF. As DNA, the CDR3 is TGTGCCATCAGGGACGACAGGGGACGCTTTAATGAGCAGTTCTTC.

V gene TRBV19 combines with J gene TRBJ2-7, with D possibly matching TRBD1 (6 bases). CDR3 length equals 13 residues. V was clipped by 7 bases and J by 6 bases, with 16 bases between them. In germline, CDR1 is LNHDA, CDR2 SQIVND (reference sequence). DNA for the CDR3: TGTGCCAGTAAGCCCAGGGGAGTTTTCGAGCAGTACTTC. This translates into CASKPRGVFEQYF.

This clonotype was seen more than once but under ten times. The J gene is TRBJ2-3, the V gene TRBV20-1; D uncertain. The CDR3 has 14 residues. Trimming took off 0 bases at V and 0 bases at J, with 7 bases between the two ends. Germline CDR1 DFQATT, CDR2 SNEGSKA (reference sequence). The CDR3 reads CSARDLLSTDTQYF. The DNA for the CDR3 is TGCAGTGCTAGAGATCTACTCAGCACAGATACGCAGTATTTT.

This clonotype showed up just a few times. The rearrangement uses TRBV7-6 and TRBJ2-7; 9 positions agree with TRBD1. The ends lost 4 bases at V and 3 bases at J; junction bases unmatched: 16. The CDR3 runs 18 residues. CDR1 SGHVS and CDR2 FNYEAQ come from the germline V gene. The CDR3 coding sequence is TGTGCCAGCAGCTCCGGGCCGGGACAGGGTATCACCTACTACGAGCAGTACTTC. Amino acids: CASSSGPGQGITYYEQYF.

This clonotype was found many times. The genes are TRBV7-9 and TRBJ1-6, with D unclear. Germline V gene sequence: CDR1 SEHNR, CDR2 FQNEAQ (reference sequence). CDR3 length equals 16 residues. Trimming stripped 4 bases from V and 0 bases from J, with 10 bases between. The CDR3 region is CASSSDGSSYNSPLHF. The CDR3 nucleotides read TGTGCCAGCAGCTCCGACGGGAGCTCCTATAATTCACCCCTCCACTTT. The full variable domain, with the rest looked up from reference TRBV7-9 and TRBJ1-6, is DTGVSQNPRHKITKRGQNVTFRCDPISEHNRLYWYRQTLGQGPEFLTYFQNEAQLEKSRLLSDRFSAERPKGSFSTLEIQRTEQGDSAMYLCASSSDGSSYNSPLHFGNGTRLTVT.

The chain combines TRBV20-1 with TRBJ2-7; the D gene could be TRBD1 or TRBD2 (5 bases each). Trimming pared 5 bases from V and 0 bases from J, leaving 29 bases between. The CDR3 is made up of 19 amino acids. Germline CDR1 is DFQATT and CDR2 is SNEGSKA (reference sequence). CDR3 nucleotides: TGCAGTGCTGTCGGTTCCGGGACCCCCCTCTCTACGTACTCCTACGAGCAGTACTTC. It codes for CSAVGSGTPLSTYSYEQYF.

This clonotype came up many times. The J gene is TRBJ2-4, the V gene TRBV7-2; 8 bases are shared with TRBD1. Germline values: CDR1 SGHTA, CDR2 FQGNSA. The junction had 16 bases not matched to a gene; V was cut back by 1 base and J by 2 bases. The CDR3 sequence is 20 residues long. This CDR3 is CASSLELRVGDRISKNIQYF. The DNA for the CDR3 is TGTGCCAGCAGCTTAGAATTACGCGTAGGGGACAGGATTTCCAAAAACATTCAGTACTTC.

This clonotype was observed a handful of times. DNA of the CDR3: TGCAGCGTTGAAGGGCCCCCACTAGCGGGGGGCACAGATACGCAGTATTTT. This translates into CSVEGPPLAGGTDTQYF. This sequence joins TRBV29-1 and TRBJ2-3; TRBD2 matches at 11 bases. Germline CDR1 is SQVTM and CDR2 is ANQGSEA. The V and J ends lost 1 base and 1 base, in that order; junction bases with no gene match: 7. CDR3 length: 17 residues.

This chain uses TRBV27 with TRBJ1-6; no firm D call. Trimming shortened V by 3 bases and J by 4 bases, and 7 bases separated the two germline ends. The CDR3 covers 14 residues. Germline CDR1 reads MNHEY; CDR2 reads SMNVEV (reference sequence). This CDR3 reads CASSFNGYNSPLHF. The CDR3 DNA is TGTGCCAGCAGTTTCAACGGTTATAATTCACCCCTCCACTTT.

Many counts were recorded for this clonotype. This chain connects TRBV15 to TRBJ2-1; 13 positions match TRBD2. Germline values: CDR1 LNHNV, CDR2 YYDKDF (reference sequence). V shed 2 bases, J shed 6 bases, and the junction held 10 bases outside the gene matches. This CDR3 comprises 18 residues. The chain's CDR3 is CATSRTLAGGAPFNEQFF. The CDR3 DNA sequence: TGTGCCACCAGCAGAACACTAGCGGGGGGGGCTCCTTTCAATGAGCAGTTCTTC.

This clonotype was seen repeatedly, ten times or more. The CDR3 spells CASSLGTGAQYEQYF. The CDR3 DNA reads TGTGCCAGCAGCCTAGGGACAGGGGCTCAATACGAGCAGTACTTC. The genes are TRBV12-3 or TRBV12-4 and TRBJ2-7; 10 bases are a match to TRBD1. J gave up 4 bases and V 6 bases, and 9 bases lay outside the gene matches. The CDR3 length is 15 residues.

The chain has TRBV12-5 and TRBJ1-1; 8 bases are a match to TRBD1. This CDR3 comprises 15 residues. With 3 bases clipped from V and 4 bases from J, the junction kept 7 bases outside the gene matches. CDR1 is LGHNT, CDR2 FRNRAP, per germline. The CDR3 region is CASGFETGGFTEAFF. Written as DNA, the CDR3 is TGTGCTAGTGGTTTTGAAACAGGGGGATTCACTGAAGCTTTCTTT. Together with reference TRBV12-5 and TRBJ1-1, the CDR3 gives the full variable domain: DARVTQTPRHKVTEMGQEVTMRCQPILGHNTVFWYRQTMMQGLELLAYFRNRAPLDDSGMPKDRFSAEMPDATLATLKIQPSEPRDSAVYFCASGFETGGFTEAFFGQGTRLTVV.